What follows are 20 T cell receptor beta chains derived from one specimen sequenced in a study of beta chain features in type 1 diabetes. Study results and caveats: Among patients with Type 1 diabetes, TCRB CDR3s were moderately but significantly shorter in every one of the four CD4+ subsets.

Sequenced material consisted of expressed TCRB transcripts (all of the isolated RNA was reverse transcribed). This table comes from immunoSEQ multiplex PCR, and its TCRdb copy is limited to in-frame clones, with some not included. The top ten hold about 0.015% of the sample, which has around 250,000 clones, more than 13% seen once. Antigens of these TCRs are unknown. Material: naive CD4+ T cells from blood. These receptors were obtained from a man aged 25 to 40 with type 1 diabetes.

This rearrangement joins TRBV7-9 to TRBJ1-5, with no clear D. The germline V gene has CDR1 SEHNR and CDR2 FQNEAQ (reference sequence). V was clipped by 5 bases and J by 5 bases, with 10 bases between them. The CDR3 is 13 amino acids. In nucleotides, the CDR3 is TGTGCCAGCAGCCCCTTAACGGATCAGCCCCAGCATTTT. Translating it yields CASSPLTDQPQHF.

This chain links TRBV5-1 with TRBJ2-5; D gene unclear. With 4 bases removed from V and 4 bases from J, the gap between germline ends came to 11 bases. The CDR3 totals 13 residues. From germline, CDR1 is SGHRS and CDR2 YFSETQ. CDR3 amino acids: CASSGERGETQYF. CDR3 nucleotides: TGCGCCAGCAGCGGTGAGAGAGGAGAGACCCAGTACTTC.

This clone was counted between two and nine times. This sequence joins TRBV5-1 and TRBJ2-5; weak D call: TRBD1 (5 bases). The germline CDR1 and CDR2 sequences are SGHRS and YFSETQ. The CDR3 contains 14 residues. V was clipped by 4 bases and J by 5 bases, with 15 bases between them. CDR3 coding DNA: TGCGCCAGCAGCACCCAGGGCTTGTGGGAGACCCAGTACTTC. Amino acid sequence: CASSTQGLWETQYF.

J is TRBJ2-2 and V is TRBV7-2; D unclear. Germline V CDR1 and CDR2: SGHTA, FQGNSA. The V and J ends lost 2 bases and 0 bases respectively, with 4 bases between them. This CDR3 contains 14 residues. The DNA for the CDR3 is TGTGCCAGCAGCTTAACGGCGAACACCGGGGAGCTGTTTTTT. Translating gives CASSLTANTGELFF.

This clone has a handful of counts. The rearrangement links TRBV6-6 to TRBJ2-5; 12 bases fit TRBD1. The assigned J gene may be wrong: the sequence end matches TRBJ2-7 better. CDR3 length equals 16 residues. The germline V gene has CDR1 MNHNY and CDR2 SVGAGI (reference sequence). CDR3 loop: CASSTEGGTGGAEQYF. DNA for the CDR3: TGTGCCAGCAGTACTGAGGGGGGGACAGGGGGCGCCGAGCAGTACTTC.

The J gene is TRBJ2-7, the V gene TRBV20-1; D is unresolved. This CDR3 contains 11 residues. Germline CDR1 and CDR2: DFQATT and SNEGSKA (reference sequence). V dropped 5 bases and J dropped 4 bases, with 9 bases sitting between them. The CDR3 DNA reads TGCAGTGCTCAAGACTTGTACGAGCAGTACTTC. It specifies CSAQDLYEQYF.

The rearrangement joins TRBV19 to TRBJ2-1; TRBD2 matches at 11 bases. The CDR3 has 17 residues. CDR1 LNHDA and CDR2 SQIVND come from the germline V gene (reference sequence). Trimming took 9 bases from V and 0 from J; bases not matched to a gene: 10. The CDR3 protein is CASRRGLAENSYNEQFF. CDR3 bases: TGTGCCAGCCGTAGGGGACTAGCGGAAAACTCCTACAATGAGCAGTTCTTC.

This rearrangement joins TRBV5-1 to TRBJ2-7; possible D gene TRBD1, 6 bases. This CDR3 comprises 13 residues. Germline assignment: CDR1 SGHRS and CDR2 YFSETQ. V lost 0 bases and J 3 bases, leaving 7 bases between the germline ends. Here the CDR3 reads CASSLGQDYEQYF. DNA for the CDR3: TGCGCCAGCAGCTTGGGACAGGACTACGAGCAGTACTTC.

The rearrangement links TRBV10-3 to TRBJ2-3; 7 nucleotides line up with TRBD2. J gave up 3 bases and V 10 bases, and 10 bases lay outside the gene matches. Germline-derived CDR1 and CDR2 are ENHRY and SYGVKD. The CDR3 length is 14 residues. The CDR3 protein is CATGGGRATDTQYF. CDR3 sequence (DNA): TGTGCCACCGGTGGCGGGAGAGCGACAGATACGCAGTATTTT.

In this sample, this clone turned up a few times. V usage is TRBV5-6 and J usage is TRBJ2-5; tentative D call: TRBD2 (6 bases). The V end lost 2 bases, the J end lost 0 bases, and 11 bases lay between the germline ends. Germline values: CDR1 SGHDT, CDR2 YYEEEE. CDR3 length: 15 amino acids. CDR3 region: CASSLDSGHQETQYF. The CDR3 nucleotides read TGTGCCAGCAGCTTAGATAGCGGACACCAAGAGACCCAGTACTTC.

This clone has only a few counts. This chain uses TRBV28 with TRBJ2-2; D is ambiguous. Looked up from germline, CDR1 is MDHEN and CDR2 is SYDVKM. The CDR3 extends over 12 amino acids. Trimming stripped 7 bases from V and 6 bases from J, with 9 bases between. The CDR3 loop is CASTRVPGELFF. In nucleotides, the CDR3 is TGTGCCAGCACTAGAGTCCCCGGGGAGCTGTTTTTT.

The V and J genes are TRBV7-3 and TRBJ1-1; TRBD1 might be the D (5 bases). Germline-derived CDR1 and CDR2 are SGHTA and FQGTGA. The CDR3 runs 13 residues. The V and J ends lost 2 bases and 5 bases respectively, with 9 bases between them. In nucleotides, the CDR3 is TGTGCCAGCAGCTTACAGGGCCGTACTGAAGCTTTCTTT. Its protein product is CASSLQGRTEAFF.

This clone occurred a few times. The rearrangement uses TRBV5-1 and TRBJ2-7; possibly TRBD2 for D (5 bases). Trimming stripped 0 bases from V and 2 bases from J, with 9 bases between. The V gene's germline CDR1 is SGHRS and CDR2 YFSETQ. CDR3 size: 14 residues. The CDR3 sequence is CASSLAGTTYEQYF. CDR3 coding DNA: TGCGCCAGCAGCTTGGCGGGAACGACCTACGAGCAGTACTTC.

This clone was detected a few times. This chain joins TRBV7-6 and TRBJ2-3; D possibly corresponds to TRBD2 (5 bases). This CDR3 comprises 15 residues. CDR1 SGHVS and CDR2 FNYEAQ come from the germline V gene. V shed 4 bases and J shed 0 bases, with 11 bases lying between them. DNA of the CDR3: TGTGCCAGCAGCTCCTTAAGCGGTAGCACAGATACGCAGTATTTT. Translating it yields CASSSLSGSTDTQYF.

CDR3 sequence reads: CASSPTGLNTEAFF. The CDR3 bases are TGTGCCAGCTCACCGACAGGTTTGAACACTGAAGCTTTCTTT. The rearrangement links TRBV18 to TRBJ1-1, with D perhaps matching TRBD1 (6 bases). The CDR3 loop spans 14 amino acids. V was trimmed by 3 bases and J by 0 bases, leaving 8 bases between them. Germline V gene sequence: CDR1 KGHSH, CDR2 LQKENI.

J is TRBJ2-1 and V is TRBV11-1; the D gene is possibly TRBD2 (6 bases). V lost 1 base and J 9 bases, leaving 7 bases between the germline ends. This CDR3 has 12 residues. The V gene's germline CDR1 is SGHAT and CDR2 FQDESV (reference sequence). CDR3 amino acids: CASSLGGLEQFF. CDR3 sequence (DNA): TGTGCCAGCAGCTTAGGGGGACTTGAGCAGTTCTTC.

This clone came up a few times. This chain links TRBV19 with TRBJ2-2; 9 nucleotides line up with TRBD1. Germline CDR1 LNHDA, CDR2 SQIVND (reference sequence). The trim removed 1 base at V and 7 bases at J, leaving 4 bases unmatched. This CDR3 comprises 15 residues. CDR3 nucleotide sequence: TGTGCCAGTAGTATAGTCGGGACAGGGATCGGGGAGCTGTTTTTT. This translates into CASSIVGTGIGELFF.

The CDR3 region has the DNA TGTGCCACCAGCAAGGGTCAGGGGACTAATGAAAAACTGTTTTTT. This gives the protein CATSKGQGTNEKLFF. The chain joins TRBV15 to TRBJ1-4; tentative D call: TRBD1 (6 bases). This CDR3 spans 15 amino acids. Trimming took off 4 bases at V and 2 bases at J, with 11 bases between the two ends. Germline CDR1 LNHNV, CDR2 YYDKDF (reference sequence).

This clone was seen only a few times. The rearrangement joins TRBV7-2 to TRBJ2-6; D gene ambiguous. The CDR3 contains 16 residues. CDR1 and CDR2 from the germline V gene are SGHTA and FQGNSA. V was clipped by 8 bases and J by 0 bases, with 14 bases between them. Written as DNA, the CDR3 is TGTGCCAGCGCGGTTGGCGGAAGCTCTGGGGCCAACGTCCTGACTTTC. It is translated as CASAVGGSSGANVLTF.

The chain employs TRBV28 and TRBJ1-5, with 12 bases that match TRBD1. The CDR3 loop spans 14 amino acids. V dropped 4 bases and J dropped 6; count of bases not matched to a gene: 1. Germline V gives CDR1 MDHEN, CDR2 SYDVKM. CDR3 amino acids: CASSWDRGLQPQHF. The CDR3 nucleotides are TGTGCCAGCAGTTGGGACAGGGGGCTTCAGCCCCAGCATTTT.